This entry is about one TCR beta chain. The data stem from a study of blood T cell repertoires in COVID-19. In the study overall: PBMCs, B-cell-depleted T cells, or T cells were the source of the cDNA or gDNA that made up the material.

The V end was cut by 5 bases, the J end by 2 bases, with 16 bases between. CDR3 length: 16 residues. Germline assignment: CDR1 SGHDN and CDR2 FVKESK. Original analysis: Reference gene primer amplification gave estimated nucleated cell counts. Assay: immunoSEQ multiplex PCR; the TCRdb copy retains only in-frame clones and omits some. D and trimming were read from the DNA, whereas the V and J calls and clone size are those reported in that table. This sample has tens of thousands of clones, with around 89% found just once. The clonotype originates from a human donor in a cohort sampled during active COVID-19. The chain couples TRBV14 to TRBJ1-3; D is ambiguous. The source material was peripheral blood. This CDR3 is CASSAVRRGAGNTIYF. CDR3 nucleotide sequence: TGTGCCAGCAGCGCGGTTAGGCGGGGAGCTGGAAACACCATATATTTT.